This TCR beta chain was recovered during a study of Tregs in tolerant kidney transplant recipients. Findings and limits, study-wide: Biological reproducibility was not directly addressed, but technical replication error appeared minimal. Tregs expanded with activated donor B cells seemed most donor-specific.

Germline CDR1 and CDR2: LNHDA and SQIVND (reference sequence). After removal of 7 bases from V and 10 bases from J, the junction contained 6 bases not matched to a gene. The length of the CDR3 is 14 residues. CD4+CD25+CD127- Tregs, CD4+CD25- non-Tregs, CD4 and CD8 cells were sorted. A word on this clone: The antigen remains undetermined.

Some clones are missing from TCRdb's copy, which holds only in-frame ones; the method was immunoSEQ multiplex PCR. Among some 68,000 clones listed, roughly 84% were seen once. J is TRBJ2-1 and V is TRBV19; 14 bases agree with TRBD2. The material sequenced was CD4+ T cells from blood. This clonotype was sampled from a human donor in good health. The CDR3 is CASTLGLAGDEQFF. CDR3 in DNA: TGTGCCAGTACCCTGGGACTAGCGGGAGACGAGCAGTTCTTC. The variable domain in full, with the rest retrieved from reference TRBV19 and TRBJ2-1, is DGGITQSPKYLFRKEGQNVTLSCEQNLNHDAMYWYRQDPGQGLRLIYYSQIVNDFQKGDIAEGYSVSREKKESFPLTVTSAQKNPTAFYLCASTLGLAGDEQFFGPGTRLTVL.